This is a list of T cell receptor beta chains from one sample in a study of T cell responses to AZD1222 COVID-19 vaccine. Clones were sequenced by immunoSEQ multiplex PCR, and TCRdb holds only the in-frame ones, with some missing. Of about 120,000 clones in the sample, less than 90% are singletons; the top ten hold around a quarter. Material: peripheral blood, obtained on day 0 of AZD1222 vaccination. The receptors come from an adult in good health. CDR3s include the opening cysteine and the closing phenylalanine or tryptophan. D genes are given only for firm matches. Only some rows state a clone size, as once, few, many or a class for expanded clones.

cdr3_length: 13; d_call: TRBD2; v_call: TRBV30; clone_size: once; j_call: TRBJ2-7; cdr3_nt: TGTGCCTTATTAGCGGGAGGGGGCTACGAGCAGTACTTC; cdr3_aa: CALLAGGGYEQYF
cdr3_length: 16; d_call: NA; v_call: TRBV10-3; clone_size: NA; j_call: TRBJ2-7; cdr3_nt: TGTGCCATCAGTGGGGAGAGGTCAGGGGCTAGTTACGAGCAGTACTTC; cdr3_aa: CAISGERSGASYEQYF
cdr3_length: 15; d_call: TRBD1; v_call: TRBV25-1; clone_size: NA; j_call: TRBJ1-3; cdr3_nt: TGTGCCAGCAGCGAGCCGGGACAGCTAGGAAACACCATATATTTT; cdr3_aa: CASSEPGQLGNTIYF
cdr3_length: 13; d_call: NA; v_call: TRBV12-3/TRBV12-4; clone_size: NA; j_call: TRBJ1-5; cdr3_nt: TGTGCCAGCAGTCGGGGGCGCGAGCAGCCCCAGCATTTT; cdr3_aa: CASSRGREQPQHF
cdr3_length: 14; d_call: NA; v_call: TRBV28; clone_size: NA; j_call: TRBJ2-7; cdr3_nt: TGTGCCAGCAGTTTACCACGTAGGGTCCACGAGCAGTACTTC; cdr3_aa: CASSLPRRVHEQYF
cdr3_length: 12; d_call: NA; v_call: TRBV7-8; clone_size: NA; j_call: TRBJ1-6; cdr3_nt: TGTGCCAGCAGCTCCTATAATTCACCCCTCCACTTT; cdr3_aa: CASSSYNSPLHF
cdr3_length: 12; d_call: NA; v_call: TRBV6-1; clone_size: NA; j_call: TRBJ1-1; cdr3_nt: TGTGCCAGCAGTGAAGCTTGGGGGGCGGCTTTCTTT; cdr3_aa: CASSEAWGAAFF
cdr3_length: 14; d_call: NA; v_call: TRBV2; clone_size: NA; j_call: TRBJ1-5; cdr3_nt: TGTGCCAGCAGTGAAGTTGGCAGGGAACAGCCCCAGCATTTT; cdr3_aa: CASSEVGREQPQHF
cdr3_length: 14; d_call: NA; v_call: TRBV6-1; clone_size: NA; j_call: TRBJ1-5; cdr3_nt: TGTGCCAGCAGTGATGAGTATTCGGGCCAGCCCCAGCATTTT; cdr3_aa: CASSDEYSGQPQHF
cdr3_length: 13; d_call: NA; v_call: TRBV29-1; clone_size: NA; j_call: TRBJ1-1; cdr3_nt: TGCAGCGTTCGTATGGGGGCCGGGGGTGAAGCTTTCTTT; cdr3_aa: CSVRMGAGGEAFF
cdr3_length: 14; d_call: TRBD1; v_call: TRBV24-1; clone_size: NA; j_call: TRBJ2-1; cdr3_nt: TGTGCCACCAGTGATTCGGACAGGGTCAATGAGCAGTTCTTC; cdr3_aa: CATSDSDRVNEQFF
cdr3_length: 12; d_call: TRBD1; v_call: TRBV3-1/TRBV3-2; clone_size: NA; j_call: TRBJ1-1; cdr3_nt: TGTGCCAGCTCCTTAAGGGACAGTGAAGCTTTCTTT; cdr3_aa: CASSLRDSEAFF
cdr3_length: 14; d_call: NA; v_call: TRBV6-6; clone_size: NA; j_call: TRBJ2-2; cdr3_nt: TGTGCCAGCAGTTACGGGACAAGGGTTGGGGAGCTGTTTTTT; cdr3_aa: CASSYGTRVGELFF
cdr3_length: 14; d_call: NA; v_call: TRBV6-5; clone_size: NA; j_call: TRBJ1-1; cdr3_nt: TGTGCCAGCATCAGTCCTCTGGAGAACACTGAAGCTTTCTTT; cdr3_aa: CASISPLENTEAFF
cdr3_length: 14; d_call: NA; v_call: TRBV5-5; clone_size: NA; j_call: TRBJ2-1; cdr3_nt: TGTGCCAGCAGCTTGCTTGTTACTGGTTCGTTGAAGTTCTTC; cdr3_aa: CASSLLVTGSLKFF
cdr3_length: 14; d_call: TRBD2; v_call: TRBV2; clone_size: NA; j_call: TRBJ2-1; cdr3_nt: TGTGCCAGCAGTGACGGGAGGCTGAACAATGAGCAGTTCTTC; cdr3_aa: CASSDGRLNNEQFF
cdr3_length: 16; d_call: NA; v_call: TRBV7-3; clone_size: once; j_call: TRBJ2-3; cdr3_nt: TGTGCCAGCAGCTTAACGCGGGGGCGAGGCACAGATACGCAGTATTTT; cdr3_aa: CASSLTRGRGTDTQYF
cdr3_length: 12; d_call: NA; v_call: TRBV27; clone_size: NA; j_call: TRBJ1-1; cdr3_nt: TGTGCCAGCAGTCGGGGGAACACTGAAGCTTTCTTT; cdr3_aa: CASSRGNTEAFF
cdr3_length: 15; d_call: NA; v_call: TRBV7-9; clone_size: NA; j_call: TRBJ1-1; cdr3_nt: TGTGCCAGCAGTGACACACGGAGGGGGAACACTGAAGCTTTCTTT; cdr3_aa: CASSDTRRGNTEAFF
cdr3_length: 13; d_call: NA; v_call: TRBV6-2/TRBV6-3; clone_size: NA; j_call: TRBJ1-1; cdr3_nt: TGTGCCAGCAGTTACTCGAACCAGGTTGAAGCTTTCTTT; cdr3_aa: CASSYSNQVEAFF
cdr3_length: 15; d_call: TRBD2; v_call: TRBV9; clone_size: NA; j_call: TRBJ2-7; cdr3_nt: TGTGCCAGCAGCGTCTCCGGGACTAGCGGGTACGAGCAGTACTTC; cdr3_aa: CASSVSGTSGYEQYF
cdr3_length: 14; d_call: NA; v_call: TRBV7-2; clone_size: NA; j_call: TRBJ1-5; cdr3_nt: TGTGCCAGCAGCTCCCACAATAGCAATCAGCCCCAGCATTTT; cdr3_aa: CASSSHNSNQPQHF
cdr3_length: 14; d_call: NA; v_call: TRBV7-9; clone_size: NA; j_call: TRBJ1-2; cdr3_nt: TGTGCCAGCAGCCCAGGGACTACCAACTATGGCTACACCTTC; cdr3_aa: CASSPGTTNYGYTF
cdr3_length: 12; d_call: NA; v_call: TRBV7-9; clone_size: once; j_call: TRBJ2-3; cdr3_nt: TGTGCCAGCAGCTTTGGCGGAGAGATGCAGTATTTT; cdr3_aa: CASSFGGEMQYF
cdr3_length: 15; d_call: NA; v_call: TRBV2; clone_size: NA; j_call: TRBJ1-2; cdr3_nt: TGTGCCAGCAGTGAAGGTAGCCGTTCGTACTATGGCTACACCTTC; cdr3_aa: CASSEGSRSYYGYTF
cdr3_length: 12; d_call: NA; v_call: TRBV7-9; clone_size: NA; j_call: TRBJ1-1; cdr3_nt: TGTGCCAGCATACAGGGTAAGGGTGAAGCTTTCTTT; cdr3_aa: CASIQGKGEAFF
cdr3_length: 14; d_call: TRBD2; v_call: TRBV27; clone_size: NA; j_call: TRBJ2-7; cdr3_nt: TGTGCCACTACACCCCCAGCGGGAGGAAGTGAGCAGTACTTC; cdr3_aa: CATTPPAGGSEQYF
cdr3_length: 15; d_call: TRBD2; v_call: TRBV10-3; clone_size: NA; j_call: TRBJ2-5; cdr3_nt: TGTGCCATCAGTGAGACTAGCGGGATACAAGAGACCCAGTACTTC; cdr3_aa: CAISETSGIQETQYF
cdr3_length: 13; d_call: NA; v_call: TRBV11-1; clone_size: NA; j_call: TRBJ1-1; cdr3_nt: TGTGCCAGCAGCTCGACGGTAAACACTGAAGCTTTCTTT; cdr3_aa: CASSSTVNTEAFF
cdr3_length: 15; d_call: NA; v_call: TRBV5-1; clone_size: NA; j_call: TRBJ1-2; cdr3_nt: TGCGCCAGCAGCTTGGATTCCGCCTCCGGCTATGGCTACACCTTC; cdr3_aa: CASSLDSASGYGYTF
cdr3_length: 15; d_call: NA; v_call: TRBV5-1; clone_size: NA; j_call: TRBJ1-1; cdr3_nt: TGCGCCAGCAGCCAGGAACAGCGGGGGAGCACTGAAGCTTTCTTT; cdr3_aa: CASSQEQRGSTEAFF
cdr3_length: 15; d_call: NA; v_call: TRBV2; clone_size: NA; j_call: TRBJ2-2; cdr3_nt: TGTGCCAGCAGTGTTGGGACACCGAACACCGGGGAGCTGTTTTTT; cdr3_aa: CASSVGTPNTGELFF
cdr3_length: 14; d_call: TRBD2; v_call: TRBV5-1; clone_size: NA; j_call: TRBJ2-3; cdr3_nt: TGCGCCAGCAGCTGGGGACTAGGGGTAGATACGCAGTATTTT; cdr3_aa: CASSWGLGVDTQYF
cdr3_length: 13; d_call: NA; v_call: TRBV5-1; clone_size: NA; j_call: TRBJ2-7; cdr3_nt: TGCGCCAGCAGCCCGGAGGCGTTAAGGGAGCAGTACTTC; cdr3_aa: CASSPEALREQYF
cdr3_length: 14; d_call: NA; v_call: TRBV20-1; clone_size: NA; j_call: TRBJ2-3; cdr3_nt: TGCAGTGCTAGTCGCAAGACAAGCACAGATACGCAGTATTTT; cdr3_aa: CSASRKTSTDTQYF
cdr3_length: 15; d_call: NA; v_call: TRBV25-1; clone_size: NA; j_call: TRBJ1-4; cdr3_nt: TGTGCCAGCAGTCCCGGGGCCGGAACTAATGAAAAACTGTTTTTT; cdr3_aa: CASSPGAGTNEKLFF
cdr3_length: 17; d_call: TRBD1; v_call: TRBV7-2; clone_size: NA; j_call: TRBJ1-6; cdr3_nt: TGTGCCAGCAGCTCCGGACAGGACACCCTCTATAATTCACCCCTCCACTTT; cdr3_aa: CASSSGQDTLYNSPLHF
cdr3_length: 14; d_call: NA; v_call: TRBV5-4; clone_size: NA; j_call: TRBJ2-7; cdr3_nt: TGTGCCAGCAGTGACCGTAGTTTGGACTACGAGCAGTACTTC; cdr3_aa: CASSDRSLDYEQYF
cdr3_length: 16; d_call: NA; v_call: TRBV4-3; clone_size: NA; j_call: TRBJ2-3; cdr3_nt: TGCGCCAGCAGCCAAGAGGCGGGGCTCGGCGGAGATACGCAGTATTTT; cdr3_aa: CASSQEAGLGGDTQYF
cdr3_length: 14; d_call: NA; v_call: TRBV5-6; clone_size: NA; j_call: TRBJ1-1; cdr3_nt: TGTGCCAGCAGCTTGGGTGGGGTGAACGCTGAAGCTTTCTTT; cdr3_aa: CASSLGGVNAEAFF
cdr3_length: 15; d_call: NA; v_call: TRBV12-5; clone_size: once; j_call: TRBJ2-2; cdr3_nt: TGTGCTAGTGGTTTGGTACAAAGGGTTTCAGGGGAGCTGTTTTTT; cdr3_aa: CASGLVQRVSGELFF
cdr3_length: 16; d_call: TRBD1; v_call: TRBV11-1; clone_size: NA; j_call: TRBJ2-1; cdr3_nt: TGTGCCAGCAGCTCCCGGGACAGGGGTACAGTAGATGAGCAGTTCTTC; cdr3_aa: CASSSRDRGTVDEQFF
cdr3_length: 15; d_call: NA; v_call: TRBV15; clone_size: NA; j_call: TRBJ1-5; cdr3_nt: TGTGCCACCAGGGGAGTAGGTGGAGGGGATCAGCCCCAGCATTTT; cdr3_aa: CATRGVGGGDQPQHF
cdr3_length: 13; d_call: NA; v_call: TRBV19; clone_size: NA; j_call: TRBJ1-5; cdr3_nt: TGTGCCAGTACCCTAGGAACGGGAATGCCCCAGCATTTT; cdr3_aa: CASTLGTGMPQHF
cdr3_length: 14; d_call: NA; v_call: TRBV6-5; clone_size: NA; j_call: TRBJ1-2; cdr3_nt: TGTGCCAGCAGTAATGACGGATCCGGGACTTACTACACCTTC; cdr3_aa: CASSNDGSGTYYTF
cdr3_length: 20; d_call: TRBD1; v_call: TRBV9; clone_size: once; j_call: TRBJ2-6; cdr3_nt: TGTGCCAGCAGCGCCCGCATTCCCGGGACAGGGGGTTCTGGGGCCAACGTCCTGACTTTC; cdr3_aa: CASSARIPGTGGSGANVLTF
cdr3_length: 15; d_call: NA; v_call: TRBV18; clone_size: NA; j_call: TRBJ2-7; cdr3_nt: TGTGCCAGCTCATCCGAAACGGGGGGCCGAGGCGAGCAGTACTTC; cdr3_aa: CASSSETGGRGEQYF
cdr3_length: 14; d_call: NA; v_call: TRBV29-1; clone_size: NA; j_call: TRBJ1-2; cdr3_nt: TGCAGCGTTCGAAGGCGGGGGGTTGACTATGGCTACACCTTC; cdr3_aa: CSVRRRGVDYGYTF
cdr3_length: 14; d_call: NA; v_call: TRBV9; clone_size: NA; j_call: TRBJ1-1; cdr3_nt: TGTGCCAGCAGCGTCCGTGGGGAGAACACTGAAGCTTTCTTT; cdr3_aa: CASSVRGENTEAFF
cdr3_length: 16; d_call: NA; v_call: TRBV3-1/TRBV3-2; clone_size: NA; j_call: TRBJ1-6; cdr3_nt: TGTGCCAGCACCCGAGGCCTCGGCGGCAGCGGATCACCCCTCCACTTT; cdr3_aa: CASTRGLGGSGSPLHF
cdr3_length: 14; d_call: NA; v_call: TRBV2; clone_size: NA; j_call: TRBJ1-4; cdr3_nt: TGTGCCAGCAGTGACGGACGGCATAATGAAAAACTGTTTTTT; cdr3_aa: CASSDGRHNEKLFF
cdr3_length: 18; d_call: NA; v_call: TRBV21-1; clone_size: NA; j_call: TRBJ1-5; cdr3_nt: TGTGCCAGCAGCAAAGAGGGTGTGGGGGAAACTAGCAATCAGCCCCAGCATTTT; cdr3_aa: CASSKEGVGETSNQPQHF
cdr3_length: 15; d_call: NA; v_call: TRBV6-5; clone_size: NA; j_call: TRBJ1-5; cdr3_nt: TGTGCCAGCAGAGCGACAGGTGATAGCAATCAGCCCCAGCATTTT; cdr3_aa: CASRATGDSNQPQHF
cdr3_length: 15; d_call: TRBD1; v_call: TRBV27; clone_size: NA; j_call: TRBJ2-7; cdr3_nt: TGTGCCAGCAGTCTCTACCGGGACAGGGGGGTCGAGCAGTACTTC; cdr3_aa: CASSLYRDRGVEQYF